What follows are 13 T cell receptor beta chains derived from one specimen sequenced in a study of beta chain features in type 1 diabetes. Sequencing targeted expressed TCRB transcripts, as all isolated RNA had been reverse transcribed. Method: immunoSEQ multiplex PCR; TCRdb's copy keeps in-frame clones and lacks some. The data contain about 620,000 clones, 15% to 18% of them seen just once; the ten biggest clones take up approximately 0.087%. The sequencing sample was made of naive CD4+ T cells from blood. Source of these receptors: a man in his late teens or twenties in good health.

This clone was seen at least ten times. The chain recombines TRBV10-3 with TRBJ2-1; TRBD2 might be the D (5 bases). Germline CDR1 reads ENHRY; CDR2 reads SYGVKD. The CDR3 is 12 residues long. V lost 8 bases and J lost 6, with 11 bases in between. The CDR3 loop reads CAIGPSRNEQFF. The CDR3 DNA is TGTGCCATCGGGCCTAGCCGCAATGAGCAGTTCTTC.

This CDR3 reads CAISGRASGVLPGSGANVLTF. The CDR3 bases are TGTGCCATCAGTGGGAGGGCTAGCGGGGTCCTGCCGGGCTCTGGGGCCAACGTCCTGACTTTC. The chain employs TRBV10-3 and TRBJ2-6; 9 bases agree with TRBD2. The ends lost 4 bases at V and 0 bases at J; junction bases unmatched: 16. CDR1 is ENHRY, CDR2 SYGVKD, per germline. The CDR3 covers 21 residues.

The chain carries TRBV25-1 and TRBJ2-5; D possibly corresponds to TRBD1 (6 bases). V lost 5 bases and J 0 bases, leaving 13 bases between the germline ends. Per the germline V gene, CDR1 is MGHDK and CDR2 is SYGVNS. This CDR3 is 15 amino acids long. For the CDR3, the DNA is TGTGCCAGCAGTCCGGGACACTTTCACCAAGAGACCCAGTACTTC. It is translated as CASSPGHFHQETQYF. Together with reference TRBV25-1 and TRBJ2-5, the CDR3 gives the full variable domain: EADIYQTPRYLVIGTGKKITLECSQTMGHDKMYWYQQDPGMELHLIHYSYGVNSTEKGDLSSESTVSRIRTEHFPLTLESARPSHTSQYLCASSPGHFHQETQYFGPGTRLLVL.

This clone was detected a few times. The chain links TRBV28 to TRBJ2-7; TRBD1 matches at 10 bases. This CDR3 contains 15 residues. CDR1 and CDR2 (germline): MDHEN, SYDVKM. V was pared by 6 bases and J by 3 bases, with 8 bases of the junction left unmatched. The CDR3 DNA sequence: TGTGCCAGCAGGCCCCGGGACAGGGGTATCTACGAGCAGTACTTC. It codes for CASRPRDRGIYEQYF.

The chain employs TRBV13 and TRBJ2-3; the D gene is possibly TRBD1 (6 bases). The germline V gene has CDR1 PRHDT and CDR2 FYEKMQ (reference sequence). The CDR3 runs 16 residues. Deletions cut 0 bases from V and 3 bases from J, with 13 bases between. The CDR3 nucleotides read TGTGCCAGCAGCTTAGGCGCCCAGGGGTGGACAGATACGCAGTATTTT. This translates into CASSLGAQGWTDTQYF.

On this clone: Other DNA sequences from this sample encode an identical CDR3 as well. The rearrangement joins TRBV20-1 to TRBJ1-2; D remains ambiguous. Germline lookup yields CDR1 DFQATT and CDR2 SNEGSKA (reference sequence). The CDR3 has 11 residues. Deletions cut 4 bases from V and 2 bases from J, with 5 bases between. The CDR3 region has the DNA TGCAGTGCTAAACGGAACTATGGCTACACCTTC. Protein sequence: CSAKRNYGYTF.

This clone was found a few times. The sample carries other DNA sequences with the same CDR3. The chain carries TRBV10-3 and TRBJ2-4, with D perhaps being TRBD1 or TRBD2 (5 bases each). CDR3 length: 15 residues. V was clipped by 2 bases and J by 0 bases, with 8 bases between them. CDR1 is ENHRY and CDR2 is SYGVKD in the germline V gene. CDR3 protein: CAISEGGLAKNIQYF. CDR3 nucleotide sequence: TGTGCCATCAGTGAGGGGGGTCTAGCCAAAAACATTCAGTACTTC.

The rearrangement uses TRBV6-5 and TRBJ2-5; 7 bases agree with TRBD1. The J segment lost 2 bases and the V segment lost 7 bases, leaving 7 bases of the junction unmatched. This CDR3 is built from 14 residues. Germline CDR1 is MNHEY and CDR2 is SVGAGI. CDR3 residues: CASKRGQAQETQYF. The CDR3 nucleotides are TGTGCCAGCAAAAGGGGGCAGGCACAAGAGACCCAGTACTTC.

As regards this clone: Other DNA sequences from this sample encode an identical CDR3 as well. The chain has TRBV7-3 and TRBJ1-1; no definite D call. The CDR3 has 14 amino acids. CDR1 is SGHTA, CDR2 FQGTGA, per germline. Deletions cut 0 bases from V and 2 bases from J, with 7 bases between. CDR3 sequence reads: CASSLTRGNTEAFF. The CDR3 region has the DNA TGTGCCAGCAGCTTAACCCGGGGTAACACTGAAGCTTTCTTT.

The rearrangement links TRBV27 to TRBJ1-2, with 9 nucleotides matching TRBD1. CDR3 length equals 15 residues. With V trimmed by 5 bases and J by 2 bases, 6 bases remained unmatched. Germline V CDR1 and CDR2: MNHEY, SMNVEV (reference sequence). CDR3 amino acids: CASSGQGRRNYGYTF. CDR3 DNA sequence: TGTGCCAGCAGTGGACAGGGGCGCAGGAACTATGGCTACACCTTC.

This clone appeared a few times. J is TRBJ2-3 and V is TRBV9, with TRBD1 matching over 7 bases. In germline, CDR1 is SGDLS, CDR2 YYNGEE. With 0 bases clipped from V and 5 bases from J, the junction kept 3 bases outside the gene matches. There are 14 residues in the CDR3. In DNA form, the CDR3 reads TGTGCCAGCAGCGTAGGAGGGGGCGGAGATACGCAGTATTTT. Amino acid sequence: CASSVGGGGDTQYF.

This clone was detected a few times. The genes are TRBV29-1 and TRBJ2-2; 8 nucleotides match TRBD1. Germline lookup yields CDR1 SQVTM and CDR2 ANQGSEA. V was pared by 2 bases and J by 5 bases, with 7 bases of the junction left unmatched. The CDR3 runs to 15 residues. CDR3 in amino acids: CSVESDRGYTGELFF. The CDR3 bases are TGCAGCGTTGAAAGCGACAGGGGATATACCGGGGAGCTGTTTTTT.

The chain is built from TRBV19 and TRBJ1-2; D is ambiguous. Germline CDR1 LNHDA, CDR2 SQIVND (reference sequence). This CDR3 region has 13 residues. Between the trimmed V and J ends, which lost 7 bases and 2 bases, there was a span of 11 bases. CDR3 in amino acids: CASKERGNYGYTF. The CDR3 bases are TGTGCCAGTAAAGAGAGAGGAAACTATGGCTACACCTTC.